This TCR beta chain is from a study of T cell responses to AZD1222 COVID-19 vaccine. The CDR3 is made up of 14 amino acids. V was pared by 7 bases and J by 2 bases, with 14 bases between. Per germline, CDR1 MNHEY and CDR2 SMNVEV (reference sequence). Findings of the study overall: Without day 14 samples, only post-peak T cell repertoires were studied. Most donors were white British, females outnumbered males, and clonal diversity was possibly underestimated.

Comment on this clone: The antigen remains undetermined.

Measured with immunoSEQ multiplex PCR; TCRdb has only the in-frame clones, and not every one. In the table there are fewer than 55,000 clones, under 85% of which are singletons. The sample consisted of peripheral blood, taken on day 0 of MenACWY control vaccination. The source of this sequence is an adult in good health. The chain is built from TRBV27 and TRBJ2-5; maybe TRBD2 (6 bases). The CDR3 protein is CASNPGVGQETQYF. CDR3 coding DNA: TGTGCCAGCAACCCGGGGGTGGGGCAAGAGACCCAGTACTTC.